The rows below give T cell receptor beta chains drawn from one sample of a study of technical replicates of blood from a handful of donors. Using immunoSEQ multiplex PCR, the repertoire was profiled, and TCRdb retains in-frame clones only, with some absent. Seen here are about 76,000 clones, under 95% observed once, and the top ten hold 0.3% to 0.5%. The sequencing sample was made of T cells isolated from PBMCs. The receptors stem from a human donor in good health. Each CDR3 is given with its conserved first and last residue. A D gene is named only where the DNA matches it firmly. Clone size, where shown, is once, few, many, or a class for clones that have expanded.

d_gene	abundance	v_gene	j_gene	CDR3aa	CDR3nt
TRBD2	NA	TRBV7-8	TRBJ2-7	CASRMGLAGDHEQYF	TGTGCCAGCAGAATGGGACTAGCGGGAGACCACGAGCAGTACTTC
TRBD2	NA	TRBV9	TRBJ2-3	CASSVTPGLGTDTQYF	TGTGCCAGCAGCGTAACTCCGGGACTAGGCACAGATACGCAGTATTTT
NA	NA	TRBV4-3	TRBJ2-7	CASSQGRSYEQYF	TGCGCCAGCAGCCAAGGTAGGAGCTACGAGCAGTACTTC
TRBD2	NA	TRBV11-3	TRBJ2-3	CASSPSGSGVDTQYF	TGTGCCAGCAGCCCTAGCGGGTCCGGGGTAGATACGCAGTATTTT
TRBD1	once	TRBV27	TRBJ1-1	CASSQTEALTGERDEAFF	TGTGCCAGCAGTCAAACCGAAGCCTTAACAGGGGAACGGGATGAAGCTTTCTTT
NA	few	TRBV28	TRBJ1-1	CASTPATGNTEAFF	TGTGCCAGCACCCCCGCGACGGGTAACACTGAAGCTTTCTTT
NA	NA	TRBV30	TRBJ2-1	CAWSATGLQGQFF	TGTGCCTGGAGTGCAACCGGACTTCAAGGGCAGTTCTTC
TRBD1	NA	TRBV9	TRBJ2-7	CASSVDRAPYEQYF	TGTGCCAGCAGCGTTGACAGGGCTCCCTACGAGCAGTACTTC
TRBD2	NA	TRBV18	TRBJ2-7	CASSPKLADSSYEQYF	TGTGCCAGCTCACCAAAACTAGCGGATAGCTCCTACGAGCAGTACTTC
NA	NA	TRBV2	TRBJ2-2	CASSSSGYTGELFF	TGTGCCAGCAGTTCCTCGGGATACACCGGGGAGCTGTTTTTT
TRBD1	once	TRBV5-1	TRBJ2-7	CASSFTDRGTSEQYF	TGCGCCAGCAGTTTCACGGACAGGGGGACGAGCGAGCAGTACTTC
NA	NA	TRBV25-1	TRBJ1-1	CASGLGGTEAFF	TGTGCCAGCGGCCTAGGGGGAACTGAAGCTTTCTTT
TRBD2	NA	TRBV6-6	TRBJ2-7	CASRPRDYSYEQYF	TGTGCCAGCAGGCCTCGGGACTACTCCTACGAGCAGTACTTC
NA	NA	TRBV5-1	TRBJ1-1	CASSWGETEAFF	TGCGCCAGCAGCTGGGGAGAAACTGAAGCTTTCTTT
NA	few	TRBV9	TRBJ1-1	CASSGQLNEAFF	TGTGCCAGCAGCGGACAGCTTAATGAAGCTTTCTTT
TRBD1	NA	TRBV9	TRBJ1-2	CASSGFRTGVGGYTF	TGTGCCAGCAGCGGTTTCCGGACAGGGGTTGGGGGCTACACCTTC
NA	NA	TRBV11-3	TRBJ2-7	CASSLDSGNEQYF	TGTGCCAGCAGCTTAGATTCAGGAAACGAGCAGTACTTC
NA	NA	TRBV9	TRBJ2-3	CASSVAIYTDTQYF	TGTGCCAGCAGCGTAGCGATCTACACAGATACGCAGTATTTT
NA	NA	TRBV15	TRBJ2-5	CATSRDGNRIGETQYF	TGTGCCACCAGCAGAGATGGAAACAGGATAGGAGAGACCCAGTACTTC
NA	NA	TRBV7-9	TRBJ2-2	CASSLGHGELFF	TGTGCCAGCAGCTTAGGTCACGGGGAGCTGTTTTTT
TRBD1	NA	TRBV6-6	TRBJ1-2	CASSYSTGGSWYGYTF	TGTGCCAGCAGTTACTCGACAGGGGGAAGTTGGTATGGCTACACCTTC
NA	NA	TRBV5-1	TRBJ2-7	CASSKTDGSLYEQYF	TGCGCCAGCAGCAAGACCGACGGGAGCTTATACGAGCAGTACTTC
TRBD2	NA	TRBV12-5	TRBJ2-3	CASGLVAAGGLLLGNGTDTQYF	TGTGCTAGTGGTTTGGTCGCAGCGGGAGGGCTACTCCTCGGTAATGGCACAGATACGCAGTATTTT
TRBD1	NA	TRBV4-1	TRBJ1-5	CASSQEGTGFGQPQHF	TGCGCCAGCAGCCAAGAGGGGACAGGCTTTGGTCAGCCCCAGCATTTT
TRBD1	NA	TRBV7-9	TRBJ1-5	CASTGTGEYQPQHF	TGTGCCAGCACCGGGACAGGGGAATATCAGCCCCAGCATTTT
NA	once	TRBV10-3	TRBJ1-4	CAISPGQSNEKLFF	TGTGCCATCAGTCCGGGACAAAGTAATGAAAAACTGTTTTTT
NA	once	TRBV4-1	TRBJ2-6	CASSPSAGQDPSGANVLTF	TGCGCCAGCAGCCCCTCGGCGGGGCAGGACCCCTCTGGGGCCAACGTCCTGACTTTC
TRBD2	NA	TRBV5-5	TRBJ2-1	CASRPTSGSSYNEQFF	TGTGCCAGCAGACCAACTAGCGGCAGCTCCTACAATGAGCAGTTCTTC
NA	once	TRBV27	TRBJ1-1	CASRNGQSANTEAFF	TGTGCCAGCAGGAACGGACAGTCTGCGAACACTGAAGCTTTCTTT
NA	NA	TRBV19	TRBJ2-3	CASSIAPPGSHTDTQYF	TGTGCCAGTAGTATAGCTCCTCCGGGGAGCCACACAGATACGCAGTATTTT
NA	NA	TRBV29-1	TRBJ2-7	CSAEGGDGSYEQYF	TGCAGCGCCGAAGGCGGGGACGGATCCTACGAGCAGTACTTC
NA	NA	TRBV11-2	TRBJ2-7	CASSLERSYEQYF	TGTGCCAGCAGCTTAGAGCGCTCCTACGAGCAGTACTTC
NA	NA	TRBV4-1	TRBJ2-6	CASSQGWLGANVLTF	TGCGCCAGCAGCCAAGGGTGGCTTGGGGCCAACGTCCTGACTTTC
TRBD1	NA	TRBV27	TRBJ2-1	CASRGSGTGSLNEQFF	TGTGCCAGCAGGGGCTCCGGGACAGGGAGTCTAAATGAGCAGTTCTTC
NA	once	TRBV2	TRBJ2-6	CASSDLGSTGANVLTF	TGTGCCAGCAGTGATCTTGGGTCGACAGGGGCCAACGTCCTGACTTTC
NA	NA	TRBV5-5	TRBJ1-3	CASSLTDYTIYF	TGTGCCAGCAGCTTGACTGACTACACCATATATTTT
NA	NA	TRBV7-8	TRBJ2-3	CASSFRLETDTQYF	TGTGCCAGCAGCTTTCGATTAGAGACAGATACGCAGTATTTT